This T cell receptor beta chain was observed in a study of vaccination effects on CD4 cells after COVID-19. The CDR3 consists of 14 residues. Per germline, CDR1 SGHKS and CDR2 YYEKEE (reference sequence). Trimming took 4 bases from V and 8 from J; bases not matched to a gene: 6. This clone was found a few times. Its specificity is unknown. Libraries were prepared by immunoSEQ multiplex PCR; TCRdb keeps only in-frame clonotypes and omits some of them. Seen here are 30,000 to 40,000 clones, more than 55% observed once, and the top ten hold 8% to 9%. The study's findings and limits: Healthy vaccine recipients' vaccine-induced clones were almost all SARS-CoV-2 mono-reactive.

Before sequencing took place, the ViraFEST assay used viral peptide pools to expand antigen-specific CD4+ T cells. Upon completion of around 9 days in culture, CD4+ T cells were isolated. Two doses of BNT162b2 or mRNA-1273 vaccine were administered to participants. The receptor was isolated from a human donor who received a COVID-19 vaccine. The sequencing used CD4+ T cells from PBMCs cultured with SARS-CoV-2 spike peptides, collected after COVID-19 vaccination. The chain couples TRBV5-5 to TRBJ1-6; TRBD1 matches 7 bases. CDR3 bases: TGTGCCAGCAGCCCTCGTCAGGGGGATTCACCCCTCCACTTT. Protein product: CASSPRQGDSPLHF.